The 26 T cell receptor beta chains presented below share a single source sample, sequenced in a study of tumor-infiltrating lymphocytes in primary liver carcinoma. Starting material of about 0.45 ug total RNA yielded TCR beta cDNA via a constant-region primer. Library construction for TCR beta comprised three nested multiplex PCR rounds performed with slightly modified ARM-PCR. Use of TRBV1-TRBV30 forward primers with a C-beta reverse primer characterized the first two PCR rounds, which lasted 10 cycles each. TCRdb redid the calling of the multiplex PCR reads with MiXCR, one entry per CDR3 protein. The data show approximately 190,000 distinct CDR3 sequences, around four fifths seen once. Starting material for RNA and DNA co-extraction consisted of about 20-30 mg of unsorted bulk tissue. Specimen: tumor tissue from primary liver carcinoma. The receptor set was obtained from a man aged 35 to 55 with primary liver carcinoma and hepatitis B virus infection.

On this clonotype itself: At one boundary the junction diverges from the germline segment, which might be a read error. The chain recombines TRBV11-2 with TRBJ2-7; the D gene is possibly TRBD1 (5 bases). The CDR3 runs 14 residues. Germline assignment: CDR1 SGHAT and CDR2 FQNNGV. The CDR3 coding sequence is TGCGCCACCGGCACTAACAGGAACTCCTACGAGCAGTACTTC. It translates to CATGTNRNSYEQYF.

Comments on this clonotype: An end of the junction does not agree with germline; a read error may underlie this. This sequence joins TRBV6-2 or TRBV6-3 and TRBJ1-1, with D perhaps TRBD1 (5 bases). From germline, CDR1 is MNHEY and CDR2 SVGEGT. The CDR3 runs to 14 residues. DNA for the CDR3: TGTGTCAGCAGTTATTCCACGGGGCTCACTGAAGCTTTCTTT. Translation: CVSSYSTGLTEAFF.

The V gene is TRBV5-4, the J gene TRBJ1-1, with D unclear. Germline V lookup: CDR1 SGHNT, CDR2 YYREEE (reference sequence). Deletions cut 3 bases from V and 4 bases from J, with 10 bases between. CDR3 length equals 13 residues. The CDR3 DNA reads as TGTGCCAGCAGCTCAGTGGGATGCACTGAAGCTTTCTTT. It codes for CASSSVGCTEAFF.

This clonotype was seen only a few times. The chain links TRBV2 to TRBJ2-2; 8 bases line up with TRBD2. This CDR3 comprises 15 residues. The germline gives CDR1 SNHLY, CDR2 FYNNEI. J was trimmed by 7 bases and V by 4 bases; bases with no gene match: 8. The CDR3 loop reads CASSAGLVVGGELFF. The CDR3 nucleotides are TGTGCCAGCAGTGCGGGACTAGTCGTGGGCGGGGAGCTGTTTTTT.

As to this clonotype: One base away lies a much larger clone, so this may be a sequencing read error. The chain employs TRBV25-1 and TRBJ2-2; D uncertain. The CDR3 length is 14 residues. Germline V gene lookup returns CDR1 MGHDK and CDR2 SYGVNS. The CDR3 loop reads CACSDLANTGELFF. CDR3 DNA sequence: TGTGCCTGCAGTGACCTTGCGAACACCGGGGAGCTGTTTTTT. The full variable domain, with the rest looked up from reference TRBV25-1 and TRBJ2-2, is EADIYQTPRYLVIGTGKKITLECSQTMGHDKMYWYQQDPGMELHLIHYSYGVNSTEKGDLSSESTVSRIRTEHFPLTLESARPSHTSQYLCACSDLANTGELFFGEGSRLTVL.

A word on this clonotype: The junction does not match germline at one end; this may be a read error. This sequence joins TRBV28 and TRBJ2-7, with D possibly called TRBD1 or TRBD2 (6 bases each). This CDR3 region has 16 residues. Germline CDR1 reads MDHEN; CDR2 reads SYDVKM. CDR3 protein: CAGSVIQGFGGNEEYF. In DNA form, the CDR3 reads TGTGCCGGCAGTGTCATACAGGGCTTCGGGGGAAACGAGGAGTACTTC.

With respect to this clonotype: Germline is not matched at one junction end, which may reflect a read error. The rearrangement uses TRBV4-1 and TRBJ1-2; D unresolved. The CDR3 contains 16 residues. The germline gives CDR1 MGHRA, CDR2 YSYEKL. The CDR3: CASGQDNVGPVYGYIF. DNA for the CDR3: TGCGCCAGCGGCCAAGATAATGTTGGCCCGGTCTATGGCTACATCTTC.

This chain joins TRBV12-3 or TRBV12-4 and TRBJ2-7; D gene ambiguous. The CDR3 has 12 amino acids. The CDR3 nucleotides read TGTGTCAACAGTTTCTCGCCCTACGAGCAGTACTTC. Protein sequence: CVNSFSPYEQYF.

This clonotype was observed once. The junction departs from the called germline gene at one end, perhaps through a read error. V and J are TRBV4-3 and TRBJ2-5; D may be TRBD2 (6 bases). The CDR3 runs to 15 residues. CDR1 is LGHNA and CDR2 is YSLEER in the germline V gene. The CDR3 reads CTSSQEGLPSKTQYF. The CDR3 coding sequence is TGCACCAGCAGCCAAGAGGGACTGCCGTCTAAGACCCAGTACTTC.

This clonotype was seen a handful of times. A much larger clone differs by one base, so this may be a read error. The CDR3 here is CASSLLGDWEKLFF. The CDR3 DNA is TGTGCCAGCAGCCTCCTCGGGGACTGGGAAAAACTGTTTTTT. The gene calls are TRBV7-9 and TRBJ1-4; TRBD1 might be the D (5 bases). The germline CDR1 and CDR2 sequences are SEHNR and FQNEAQ (reference sequence). The CDR3 is 14 amino acids. The V end was cut by 5 bases, the J end by 8 bases, with 15 bases between.

The rearrangement links TRBV29-1 to TRBJ2-5; D possibly matches TRBD1 or TRBD2 (5 bases each). V lost 3 bases and J lost 3, with 8 bases in between. This CDR3 is 12 amino acids long. Germline V gene lookup returns CDR1 SQVTM and CDR2 ANQGSEA. This CDR3 reads CSVDRGEETQYF. For the CDR3, the DNA is TGCAGCGTTGATAGAGGGGAAGAGACCCAGTACTTC. Full variable domain (missing parts from reference TRBV29-1 and TRBJ2-5): SAVISQKPSRDICQRGTSLTIQCQVDSQVTMMFWYRQQPGQSLTLIATANQGSEATYESGFVIDKFPISRPNLTFSTLTVSNMSPEDSSIYLCSVDRGEETQYFGPGTRLLVL.

Ten or more counts support this clonotype. V is TRBV10-3 and J is TRBJ1-1; 7 nucleotides align to TRBD1. This CDR3 has 14 residues. Trimming at V came to 6 bases and at J to 6 bases, leaving 10 bases not matched to a gene. Looked up from germline, CDR1 is ENHRY and CDR2 is SYGVKD. This CDR3 reads CAISSRDRGPEAFF. The CDR3 bases are TGTGCCATCAGCTCGAGGGACAGAGGCCCTGAAGCTTTCTTT.

A remark on this clonotype: The CDR3 does not close with the conserved phenylalanine or tryptophan, likely indicating a read error. The chain employs TRBV5-4 and TRBJ2-5; 7 bases map to TRBD2. The CDR3 loop spans 17 amino acids. V was pared by 5 bases and J by 6 bases, with 19 bases of the junction left unmatched. Per germline, CDR1 SGHNT and CDR2 YYREEE (reference sequence). For the CDR3, the DNA is TGTGCCAGCAGGTCGGGTCCCAGCGGGGTCGGTCAACAGACCCAGTACTTG. It codes for CASRSGPSGVGQQTQYL.

Comments on this clonotype: This CDR3 is missing its conserved last phenylalanine or tryptophan, likely due to a read error. J is TRBJ2-7 and V is TRBV11-3; D uncertain. From germline, CDR1 is SGHNT and CDR2 YENEEA. This CDR3 spans 14 amino acids. The CDR3: CASSLGTSTYVQYS. CDR3 bases: TGTGCCAGCAGCTTAGGAACGAGCACCTACGTGCAGTACTCC.

The rearrangement uses TRBV29-1 and TRBJ2-3, with 7 bases identical to TRBD2. V trimming: 6 bases; J trimming: 8 bases; junction bases outside the gene matches: 23. The CDR3 runs to 17 residues. Germline CDR1 reads SQVTM; CDR2 reads ANQGSEA. CDR3 amino acids: CSVPTAGSQGLSATQYF. The CDR3 bases are TGCAGCGTCCCGACAGCGGGATCCCAAGGGTTGTCTGCTACGCAGTATTTT.

Regarding this clonotype: A read error may be the cause here, since a much bigger clone is one base away. CDR3 DNA: TGCGCCAGCAGCTCGGACAGGGTATCAGAGACCCAGTACTTC. It codes for CASSSDRVSETQYF. The chain joins TRBV5-1 to TRBJ2-5, with 8 nucleotides matching TRBD1. The J segment lost 4 bases and the V segment lost 3 bases, leaving 5 bases of the junction unmatched. Germline V gene sequence: CDR1 SGHRS, CDR2 YFSETQ. The CDR3 has 14 residues. The full variable domain, in which reference TRBV5-1 and TRBJ2-5 provide the parts outside the CDR3, is KAGVTQTPRYLIKTRGQQVTLSCSPISGHRSVSWYQQTPGQGLQFLFEYFSETQRNKGNFPGRFSGRQFSNSRSEMNVSTLELGDSALYLCASSSDRVSETQYFGPGTRLLVL.

About this clonotype: Relative to the germline gene, one junction end is altered; a read error may explain this. The V call is TRBV11-2, the J call TRBJ2-2; D is undetermined. Germline CDR1 and CDR2: SGHAT and FQNNGV. The CDR3 is 17 amino acids. The CDR3 DNA is TGTGCCAGAAGCTTAGATCATCGAGGTAGGGATACCGGGGAGCTGTTTTTT. Amino acid sequence: CARSLDHRGRDTGELFF.

The chain recombines TRBV6-5 with TRBJ2-3, with 8 bases lining up with TRBD2. The CDR3 spans 15 residues. V lost 10 bases and J lost 7; bases outside the gene matches: 16. The germline CDR1 and CDR2 sequences are MNHEY and SVGAGI. The DNA for the CDR3 is TGTGCCAACAACCCAGGATTAGCGGGAACATATACGCAGTATTTT. The encoded protein is CANNPGLAGTYTQYF.

The chain carries TRBV7-9 and TRBJ2-7; D not certain. CDR3 length: 14 amino acids. V was trimmed by 5 bases and J by 4 bases, leaving 15 bases between them. The germline gives CDR1 SEHNR, CDR2 FQNEAQ (reference sequence). Here the CDR3 reads CASSNTGPTYEQYF. The CDR3 bases are TGTGCCAGCAGCAATACGGGCCCCACATACGAGCAGTACTTC.

As to this clonotype: One end of the junction does not line up with germline, which may come from a read error. The DNA for the CDR3 is TGTAGCGTTGAAAAAAGTCAGGGGGACTGGTACTATGGCTACACCTTC. Translation gives CSVEKSQGDWYYGYTF. The V call is TRBV29-1, the J call TRBJ1-2, with 7 bases that match TRBD1. The CDR3 loop spans 16 amino acids. The germline V gene encodes CDR1 SQVTM and CDR2 ANQGSEA.

This chain joins TRBV6-5 and TRBJ2-3; 7 nucleotides agree with TRBD2. Germline loops: CDR1 MNHEY, CDR2 SVGAGI. The ends lost 6 bases at V and 10 bases at J; junction bases unmatched: 16. There are 15 residues in the CDR3. CDR3 protein: CASRVGGLGTHAQYF. CDR3 sequence (DNA): TGTGCCAGCAGGGTCGGAGGACTAGGTACGCATGCGCAGTATTTT.

At least ten counts were recorded for this clonotype. The rearrangement uses TRBV5-4 and TRBJ2-3; tentative D call: TRBD1 (5 bases). The CDR3 totals 15 residues. V lost 0 bases, J lost 6 bases, and 14 bases lay in between. Germline V gene data show CDR1 as SGHNT and CDR2 as YYREEE (reference sequence). This CDR3 is CASSLGGPNRDTQYF. As DNA, the CDR3 is TGTGCCAGCAGCTTGGGGGGCCCGAACAGGGATACGCAGTATTTT.

A note on this clonotype: One end of the junction fails to match germline, which may point to a read error. The chain employs TRBV4-2 and TRBJ2-7, with D possibly TRBD2 on 5 matching bases. In germline, CDR1 is LGHNA, CDR2 YNFKEQ. The CDR3 loop spans 16 amino acids. CDR3 DNA: TGTGCCAGCAGCGAAGGATCGGACTCAAAAGGCTACGAGCAGTACTTT. This encodes CASSEGSDSKGYEQYF.

Comment on this clonotype: At one end, the junction sequence differs from germline, possibly due to a read error. The chain carries TRBV29-1 and TRBJ2-5, with D tentatively TRBD2 (5 bases). The length of the CDR3 is 13 residues. Germline V CDR1 and CDR2: SQVTM, ANQGSEA. CDR3 in amino acids: CSSSAEGQEIQYF. CDR3 sequence (DNA): TGCAGCTCATCAGCGGAAGGCCAAGAGATCCAGTACTTC.

This clonotype was counted once. One end of the junction varies from germline; a read error may be responsible. The chain couples TRBV6-2 or TRBV6-3 to TRBJ2-3; the D gene is possibly TRBD2 (5 bases). Looked up from germline, CDR1 is MNHEY and CDR2 is SVGEGT. CDR3 length: 15 amino acids. The CDR3, as DNA: TGTGCCAGCAGTTATAGCGAGAGTGAAACAGATGCGCAGTATTTT. It codes for CASSYSESETDAQYF.

Comment on this clonotype: The missing conserved phenylalanine or tryptophan at the end of this CDR3 makes a read error likely. The chain employs TRBV6-6 and TRBJ1-6; D is undetermined. The CDR3 extends over 13 amino acids. Germline V CDR1 and CDR2: MNHNY, SVGAGI (reference sequence). The CDR3 here is CVSSNIGISPLHI. CDR3 DNA sequence: TGTGTCAGCAGTAATATAGGAATTTCACCCCTCCACATT.